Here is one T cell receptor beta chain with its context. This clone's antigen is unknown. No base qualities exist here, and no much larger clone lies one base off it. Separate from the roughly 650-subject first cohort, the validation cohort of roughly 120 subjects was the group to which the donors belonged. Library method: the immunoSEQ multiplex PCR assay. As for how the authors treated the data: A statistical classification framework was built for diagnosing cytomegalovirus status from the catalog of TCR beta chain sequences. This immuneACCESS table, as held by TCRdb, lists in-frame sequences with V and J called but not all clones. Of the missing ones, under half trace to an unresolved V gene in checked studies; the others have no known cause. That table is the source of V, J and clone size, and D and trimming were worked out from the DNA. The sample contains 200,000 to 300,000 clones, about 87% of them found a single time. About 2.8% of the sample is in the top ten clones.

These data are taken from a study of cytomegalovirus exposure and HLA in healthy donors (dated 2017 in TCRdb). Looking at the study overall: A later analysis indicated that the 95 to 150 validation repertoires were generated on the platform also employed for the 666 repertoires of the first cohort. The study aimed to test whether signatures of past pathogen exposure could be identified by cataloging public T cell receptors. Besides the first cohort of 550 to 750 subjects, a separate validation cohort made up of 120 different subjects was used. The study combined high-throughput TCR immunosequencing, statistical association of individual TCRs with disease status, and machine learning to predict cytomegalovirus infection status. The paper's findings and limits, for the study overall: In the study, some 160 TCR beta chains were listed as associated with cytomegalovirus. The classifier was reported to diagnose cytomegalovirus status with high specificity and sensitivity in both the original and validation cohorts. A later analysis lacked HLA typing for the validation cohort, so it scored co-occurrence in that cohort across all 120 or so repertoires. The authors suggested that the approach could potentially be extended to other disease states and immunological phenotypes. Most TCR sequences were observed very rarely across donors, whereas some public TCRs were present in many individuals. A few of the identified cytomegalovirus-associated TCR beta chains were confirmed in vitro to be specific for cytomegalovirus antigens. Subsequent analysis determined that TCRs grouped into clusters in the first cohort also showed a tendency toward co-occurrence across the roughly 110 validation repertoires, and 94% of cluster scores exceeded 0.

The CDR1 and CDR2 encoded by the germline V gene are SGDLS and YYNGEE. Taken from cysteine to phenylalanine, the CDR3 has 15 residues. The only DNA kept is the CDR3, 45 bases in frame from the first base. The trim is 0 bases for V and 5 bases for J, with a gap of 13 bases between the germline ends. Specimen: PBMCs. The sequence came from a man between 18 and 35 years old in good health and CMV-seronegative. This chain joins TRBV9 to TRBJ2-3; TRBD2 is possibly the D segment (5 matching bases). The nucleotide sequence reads TGTGCCAGCAGCGTAGAGGCTAGCAACGGAGATACGCAGTATTTT. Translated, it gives CASSVEASNGDTQYF.